This is a list of T cell receptor beta chains from one sample in a study of cytomegalovirus exposure and HLA in healthy donors. Assay: immunoSEQ multiplex PCR; the TCRdb copy retains only in-frame clones and omits some. Here the sample spans 220,000 or so clones, 60% to 80% being singletons. The sample was PBMCs. These receptors originate from a woman between 25 and 40 years old in good health and CMV-seronegative. Each CDR3 is given with its conserved first and last residue. A D gene is named only where the DNA matches it firmly. Size is stated for part of the rows, as once, few or many counts, or as a class when the clone is expanded.

v_call: TRBV7-9
d_call: NA
clone_size: few
j_call: TRBJ1-6
cdr3_aa: CASSLARGGNSPLHF
cdr3_nt: TGTGCCAGCAGCTTAGCGAGGGGGGGGAATTCACCCCTCCACTTT

v_call: TRBV28
d_call: NA
clone_size: few
j_call: TRBJ2-1
cdr3_aa: CASSSPSVGASSYNEQFF
cdr3_nt: TGTGCCAGCAGTTCACCCTCTGTTGGGGCTAGCTCCTACAATGAGCAGTTCTTC

v_call: TRBV21-1
d_call: NA
clone_size: few
j_call: TRBJ1-2
cdr3_aa: CASGCDGYTF
cdr3_nt: TGTGCCAGCGGCTGTGATGGCTACACCTTC

v_call: TRBV19
d_call: NA
clone_size: few
j_call: TRBJ1-1
cdr3_aa: CASSNTRQNTEAFF
cdr3_nt: TGTGCCAGTAGTAACACACGACAGAACACTGAAGCTTTCTTT

v_call: TRBV27
d_call: NA
clone_size: NA
j_call: TRBJ1-4
cdr3_aa: CASSLSGADATNEKLFF
cdr3_nt: TGTGCCAGCAGTTTATCGGGGGCGGACGCAACTAATGAAAAACTGTTTTTT

v_call: TRBV9
d_call: TRBD2
clone_size: once
j_call: TRBJ2-1
cdr3_aa: CASSVYASGVWNEQFF
cdr3_nt: TGTGCCAGCAGCGTATATGCTAGCGGGGTTTGGAATGAGCAGTTCTTC

v_call: TRBV9
d_call: NA
clone_size: NA
j_call: TRBJ1-1
cdr3_aa: CASSPHNTEAFF
cdr3_nt: TGTGCCAGCAGCCCCCATAACACTGAAGCTTTCTTT

v_call: TRBV5-1
d_call: NA
clone_size: NA
j_call: TRBJ2-1
cdr3_aa: CASSFNTEQYNEQFF
cdr3_nt: TGCGCCAGCAGCTTTAATACGGAACAGTACAATGAGCAGTTCTTC

v_call: TRBV19
d_call: NA
clone_size: NA
j_call: TRBJ2-7
cdr3_aa: CASSINLGSYEQYF
cdr3_nt: TGTGCCAGTAGTATCAACCTAGGGAGCTACGAGCAGTACTTC

v_call: TRBV18
d_call: TRBD1
clone_size: NA
j_call: TRBJ1-2
cdr3_aa: CASSPLPDRASNYGYTF
cdr3_nt: TGTGCCAGCTCACCGCTTCCCGACAGGGCTTCTAACTATGGCTACACCTTC

v_call: TRBV19
d_call: NA
clone_size: few
j_call: TRBJ1-5
cdr3_aa: CASSMGTRGNQPQHF
cdr3_nt: TGTGCCAGTAGTATGGGCACGAGGGGCAATCAGCCCCAGCATTTT

v_call: TRBV7-3
d_call: TRBD2
clone_size: NA
j_call: TRBJ2-3
cdr3_aa: CASSLGSGGSTDTQYF
cdr3_nt: TGTGCCAGCAGCTTAGGAAGCGGGGGGAGCACAGATACGCAGTATTTT

v_call: TRBV10-2
d_call: TRBD1
clone_size: NA
j_call: TRBJ2-3
cdr3_aa: CASSEQGITDTQYF
cdr3_nt: TGCGCCAGCAGTGAACAGGGGATAACAGATACGCAGTATTTT

v_call: TRBV7-9
d_call: NA
clone_size: once
j_call: TRBJ1-3
cdr3_aa: CASREYLGNTIYF
cdr3_nt: TGTGCCAGCCGGGAATATTTAGGAAACACCATATATTTT

v_call: TRBV19
d_call: TRBD2
clone_size: NA
j_call: TRBJ2-2
cdr3_aa: CASSPWGLAGDTGELFF
cdr3_nt: TGTGCCAGTAGTCCCTGGGGACTAGCGGGAGACACCGGGGAGCTGTTTTTT

v_call: TRBV6-1
d_call: TRBD1
clone_size: once
j_call: TRBJ1-4
cdr3_aa: CARIRGQGEEKLFF
cdr3_nt: TGTGCCAGGATCAGAGGACAGGGGGAAGAAAAACTGTTTTTT

v_call: TRBV2
d_call: NA
clone_size: NA
j_call: TRBJ2-3
cdr3_aa: CARRDSSADTQYF
cdr3_nt: TGTGCCAGAAGGGACTCTTCGGCAGATACGCAGTATTTT

v_call: TRBV4-2
d_call: TRBD1
clone_size: NA
j_call: TRBJ1-2
cdr3_aa: CASSQMGQGQGGYTF
cdr3_nt: TGTGCCAGCAGCCAAATGGGACAGGGGCAGGGTGGCTACACCTTC

v_call: TRBV6-6
d_call: NA
clone_size: NA
j_call: TRBJ1-1
cdr3_aa: CATTLYSMNTEAFF
cdr3_nt: TGTGCCACCACGTTGTATAGCATGAACACTGAAGCTTTCTTT

v_call: TRBV5-6
d_call: TRBD2
clone_size: NA
j_call: TRBJ2-1
cdr3_aa: CASSSNLGEGMDEQFF
cdr3_nt: TGTGCCAGCAGCTCGAACCTCGGGGAGGGTATGGATGAGCAGTTCTTC

v_call: TRBV7-8
d_call: NA
clone_size: NA
j_call: TRBJ2-5
cdr3_aa: CASSLNGNNEETQYF
cdr3_nt: TGTGCCAGCAGCTTGAACGGGAATAACGAAGAGACCCAGTACTTC

v_call: TRBV7-2
d_call: TRBD2
clone_size: once
j_call: TRBJ2-2
cdr3_aa: CASSETAGWGSGELFF
cdr3_nt: TGTGCCAGCAGCGAGACAGCGGGGTGGGGTTCCGGGGAGCTGTTTTTT

v_call: TRBV7-3
d_call: NA
clone_size: NA
j_call: TRBJ1-5
cdr3_aa: CASSLEVYSNQPQHF
cdr3_nt: TGTGCCAGCAGCTTAGAGGTTTATAGCAATCAGCCCCAGCATTTT

v_call: TRBV7-9
d_call: TRBD1
clone_size: NA
j_call: TRBJ1-4
cdr3_aa: CSSSSGKTGGDEKLFF
cdr3_nt: TGTTCCAGCAGCTCGGGAAAAACAGGGGGCGACGAAAAACTGTTTTTT

v_call: TRBV19
d_call: NA
clone_size: NA
j_call: TRBJ1-1
cdr3_aa: CASSDGQLMNTEAFF
cdr3_nt: TGTGCCAGTAGTGACGGACAGCTAATGAACACTGAAGCTTTCTTT

v_call: TRBV6-6
d_call: TRBD2
clone_size: NA
j_call: TRBJ2-1
cdr3_aa: CASSRTSGSSYNEQFF
cdr3_nt: TGTGCCAGCAGCCGGACTAGCGGGAGCTCCTACAATGAGCAGTTCTTC

v_call: TRBV5-4
d_call: TRBD2
clone_size: NA
j_call: TRBJ2-2
cdr3_aa: CASSPGGIAGNTGELFF
cdr3_nt: TGTGCCAGCAGCCCCGGAGGGATAGCGGGGAACACCGGGGAGCTGTTTTTT

v_call: TRBV7-3
d_call: NA
clone_size: NA
j_call: TRBJ2-7
cdr3_aa: CASSLTATGNYEQYF
cdr3_nt: TGTGCCAGCAGCTTAACGGCGACAGGTAACTACGAGCAGTACTTC

v_call: TRBV30
d_call: NA
clone_size: NA
j_call: TRBJ2-2
cdr3_aa: CIMDREWSTGELFF
cdr3_nt: TGTATAATGGACCGGGAATGGAGCACCGGGGAGCTGTTTTTT

v_call: TRBV5-6
d_call: TRBD1
clone_size: NA
j_call: TRBJ2-7
cdr3_aa: CASSLGQGAMNEQYF
cdr3_nt: TGTGCCAGCAGCTTGGGCCAGGGGGCTATGAACGAGCAGTACTTC

v_call: TRBV5-6
d_call: NA
clone_size: NA
j_call: TRBJ1-1
cdr3_aa: CASSLVRENTEAFF
cdr3_nt: TGTGCCAGCAGCTTGGTGCGGGAGAACACTGAAGCTTTCTTT

v_call: TRBV5-5
d_call: NA
clone_size: once
j_call: TRBJ1-5
cdr3_aa: CASSPREARSNQPQHF
cdr3_nt: TGTGCCAGCAGCCCCCGGGAGGCGCGTAGCAATCAGCCCCAGCATTTT

v_call: TRBV6-1
d_call: TRBD1
clone_size: NA
j_call: TRBJ1-2
cdr3_aa: CASSAMTGTYTF
cdr3_nt: TGTGCCAGCAGTGCTATGACAGGGACCTACACCTTC

v_call: TRBV27
d_call: NA
clone_size: NA
j_call: TRBJ1-6
cdr3_aa: CASSLSPGPHSPLHF
cdr3_nt: TGTGCCAGCAGTTTATCCCCGGGTCCACATTCACCCCTCCACTTT

v_call: TRBV6-1
d_call: TRBD1
clone_size: few
j_call: TRBJ2-1
cdr3_aa: CASSPGTGLNEQFF
cdr3_nt: TGTGCCAGCAGTCCCGGGACAGGGCTCAATGAGCAGTTCTTC

v_call: TRBV7-9
d_call: NA
clone_size: NA
j_call: TRBJ2-5
cdr3_aa: CASSPTRVQETQYF
cdr3_nt: TGTGCCAGCAGCCCCACTAGGGTTCAAGAGACCCAGTACTTC

v_call: TRBV12-5
d_call: TRBD1
clone_size: NA
j_call: TRBJ2-3
cdr3_aa: CASGWTQGQGADTQYF
cdr3_nt: TGTGCTAGTGGTTGGACCCAGGGACAGGGTGCAGATACGCAGTATTTT

v_call: TRBV5-1
d_call: TRBD2
clone_size: NA
j_call: TRBJ2-7
cdr3_aa: CASNWRGSGDNEQYF
cdr3_nt: TGCGCCAGCAACTGGCGGGGGAGCGGGGATAACGAGCAGTACTTC

v_call: TRBV7-9
d_call: NA
clone_size: once
j_call: TRBJ2-1
cdr3_aa: CASSSLGLWLF
cdr3_nt: TGTGCCAGCAGCTCTTTGGGGCTCTGGCTCTTC

v_call: TRBV27
d_call: NA
clone_size: NA
j_call: TRBJ2-7
cdr3_aa: CASSFTSTYEQYF
cdr3_nt: TGTGCCAGCAGTTTTACCAGTACCTACGAGCAGTACTTC

v_call: TRBV6-5
d_call: TRBD2
clone_size: many
j_call: TRBJ2-1
cdr3_aa: CASSYGGGSYNEQFF
cdr3_nt: TGTGCCAGCAGTTACGGGGGGGGCTCCTACAATGAGCAGTTCTTC

v_call: TRBV20-1
d_call: TRBD2
clone_size: NA
j_call: TRBJ2-7
cdr3_aa: CSARISGGQYF
cdr3_nt: TGCAGTGCTCGGATTAGCGGGGGGCAGTACTTC

v_call: TRBV6-5
d_call: NA
clone_size: NA
j_call: TRBJ2-5
cdr3_aa: CASSYLEGETQYF
cdr3_nt: TGTGCCAGCAGTTACTTGGAGGGAGAGACCCAGTACTTC

v_call: TRBV11-1
d_call: TRBD1
clone_size: NA
j_call: TRBJ1-1
cdr3_aa: CASSLGTGYSRRSTEAFF
cdr3_nt: TGTGCCAGCAGCTTGGGGACAGGGTATAGTAGGCGTTCCACTGAAGCTTTCTTT

v_call: TRBV7-9
d_call: TRBD1
clone_size: NA
j_call: TRBJ2-1
cdr3_aa: CSSSLAGRGRDNEQFF
cdr3_nt: TGTTCCAGCAGCTTAGCAGGCAGGGGGCGCGACAATGAGCAGTTCTTC

v_call: TRBV10-3
d_call: TRBD1
clone_size: few
j_call: TRBJ2-7
cdr3_aa: CAIMGTGRNYEQYF
cdr3_nt: TGTGCCATCATGGGGACAGGGAGGAACTACGAGCAGTACTTC

v_call: TRBV29-1
d_call: TRBD2
clone_size: NA
j_call: TRBJ2-7
cdr3_aa: CSARTSGSMEQYF
cdr3_nt: TGCAGCGCAAGGACTAGCGGGAGTATGGAGCAGTACTTC

v_call: TRBV7-9
d_call: NA
clone_size: NA
j_call: TRBJ2-5
cdr3_aa: CSSIGDIEAQYF
cdr3_nt: TGTTCCAGCATAGGGGACATCGAGGCCCAGTACTTC